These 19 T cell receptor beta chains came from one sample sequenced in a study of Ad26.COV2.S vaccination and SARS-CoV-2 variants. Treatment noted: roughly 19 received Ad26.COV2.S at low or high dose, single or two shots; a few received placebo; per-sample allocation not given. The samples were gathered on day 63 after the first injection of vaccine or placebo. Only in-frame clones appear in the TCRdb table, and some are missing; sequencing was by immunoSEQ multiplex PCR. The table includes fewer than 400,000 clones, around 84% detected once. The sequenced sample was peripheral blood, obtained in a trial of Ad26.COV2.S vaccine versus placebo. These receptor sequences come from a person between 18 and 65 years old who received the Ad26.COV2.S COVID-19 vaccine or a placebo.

CDR3 DNA sequence: TGCGCCAGCAGACAGGACAGAACCCTTAGCACCGGGGAGCTGTTTTTT. It codes for CASRQDRTLSTGELFF. V usage is TRBV5-1 and J usage is TRBJ2-2; D may be TRBD1 (6 bases). V was pared by 5 bases and J by 4 bases, with 18 bases between. CDR1 is SGHRS, CDR2 YFSETQ, per germline. This CDR3 has 16 residues.

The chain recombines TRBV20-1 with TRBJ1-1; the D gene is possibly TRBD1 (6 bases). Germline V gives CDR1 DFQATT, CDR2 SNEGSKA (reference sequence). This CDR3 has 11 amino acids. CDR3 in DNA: TGCATATCCTTACAGGGCTCTGAAGCTTTCTTT. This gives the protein CISLQGSEAFF.

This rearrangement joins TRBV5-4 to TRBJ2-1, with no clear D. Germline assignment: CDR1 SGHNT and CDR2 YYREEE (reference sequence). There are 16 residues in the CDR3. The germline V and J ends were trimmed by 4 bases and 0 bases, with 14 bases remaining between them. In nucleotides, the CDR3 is TGTGCCAGCAGCGGCATAGGGCCCAACTCCTACAATGAGCAGTTCTTC. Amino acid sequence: CASSGIGPNSYNEQFF.

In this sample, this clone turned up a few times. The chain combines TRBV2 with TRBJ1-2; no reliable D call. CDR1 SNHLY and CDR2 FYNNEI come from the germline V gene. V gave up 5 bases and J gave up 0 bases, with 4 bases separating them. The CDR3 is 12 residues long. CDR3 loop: CASSQTNYGYTF. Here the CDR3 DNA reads TGTGCCAGCAGTCAGACTAACTATGGCTACACCTTC. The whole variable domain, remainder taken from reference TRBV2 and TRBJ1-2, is EPEVTQTPSHQVTQMGQEVILRCVPISNHLYFYWYRQILGQKVEFLVSFYNNEISEKSEIFDDQFSVERPDGSNFTLKIRSTKLEDSAMYFCASSQTNYGYTFGSGTRLTVV.

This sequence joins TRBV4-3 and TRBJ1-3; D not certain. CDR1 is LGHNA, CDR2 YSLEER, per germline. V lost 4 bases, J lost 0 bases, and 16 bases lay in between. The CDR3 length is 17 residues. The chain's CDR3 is CASSPGTSSFSGNTIYF. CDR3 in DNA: TGCGCCAGCAGCCCTGGAACATCCTCCTTCTCTGGAAACACCATATATTTT.

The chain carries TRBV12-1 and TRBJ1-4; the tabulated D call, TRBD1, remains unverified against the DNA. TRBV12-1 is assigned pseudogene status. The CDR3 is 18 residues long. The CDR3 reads CASSPDRGLLATNEKLFF. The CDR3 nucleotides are TGTGCCAGCAGCCCGGACAGGGGCCTGCTTGCAACTAATGAAAAACTGTTTTTT.

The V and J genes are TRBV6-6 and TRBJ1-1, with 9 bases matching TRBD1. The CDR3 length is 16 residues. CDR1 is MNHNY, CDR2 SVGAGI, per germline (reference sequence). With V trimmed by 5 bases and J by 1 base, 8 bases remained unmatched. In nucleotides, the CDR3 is TGTGCCAGCAGTCCGCGGACAGGGGCACCGAACACTGAAGCTTTCTTT. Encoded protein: CASSPRTGAPNTEAFF.

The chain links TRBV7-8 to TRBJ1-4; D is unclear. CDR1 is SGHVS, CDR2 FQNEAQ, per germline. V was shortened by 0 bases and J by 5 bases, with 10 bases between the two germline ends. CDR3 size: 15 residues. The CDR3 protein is CASSLAGFGNEKLFF. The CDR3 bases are TGTGCCAGCAGCTTAGCAGGGTTTGGGAATGAAAAACTGTTTTTT.

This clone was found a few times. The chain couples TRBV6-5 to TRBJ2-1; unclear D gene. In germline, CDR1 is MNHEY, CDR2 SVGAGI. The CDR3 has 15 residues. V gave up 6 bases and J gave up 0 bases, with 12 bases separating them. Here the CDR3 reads CASSLRPGSYNEQFF. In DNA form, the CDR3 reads TGTGCCAGCAGCCTCCGACCCGGCTCCTACAATGAGCAGTTCTTC.

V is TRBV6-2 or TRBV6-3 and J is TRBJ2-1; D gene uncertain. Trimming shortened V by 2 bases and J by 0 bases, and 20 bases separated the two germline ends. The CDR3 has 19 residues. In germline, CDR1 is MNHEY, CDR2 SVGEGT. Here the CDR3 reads CASSYGFAGVLSSYNEQFF. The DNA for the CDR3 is TGTGCCAGCAGTTACGGGTTTGCAGGTGTTTTAAGCTCCTACAATGAGCAGTTCTTC.

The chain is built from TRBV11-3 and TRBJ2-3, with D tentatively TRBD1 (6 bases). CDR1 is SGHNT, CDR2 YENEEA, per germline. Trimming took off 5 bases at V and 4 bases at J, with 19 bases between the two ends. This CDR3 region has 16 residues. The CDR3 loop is CASSARTVPGPDTQYF. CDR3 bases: TGTGCCAGCAGCGCCCGGACAGTCCCCGGCCCAGATACGCAGTATTTT.

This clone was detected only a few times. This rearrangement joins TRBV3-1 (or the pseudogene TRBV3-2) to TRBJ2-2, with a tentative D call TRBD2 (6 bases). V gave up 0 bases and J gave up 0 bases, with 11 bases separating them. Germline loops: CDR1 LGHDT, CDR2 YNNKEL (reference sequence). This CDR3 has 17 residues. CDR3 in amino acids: CASSQDGGATNTGELFF. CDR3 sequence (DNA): TGTGCCAGCAGCCAAGATGGAGGGGCGACGAACACCGGGGAGCTGTTTTTT.

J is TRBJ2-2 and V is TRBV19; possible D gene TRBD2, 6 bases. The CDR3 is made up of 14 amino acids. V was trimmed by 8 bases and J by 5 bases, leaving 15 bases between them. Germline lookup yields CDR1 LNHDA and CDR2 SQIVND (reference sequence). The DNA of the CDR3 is TGTGCCAGTTCCCCGGGACTGACGACCGGGGAGCTGTTTTTT. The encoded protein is CASSPGLTTGELFF.

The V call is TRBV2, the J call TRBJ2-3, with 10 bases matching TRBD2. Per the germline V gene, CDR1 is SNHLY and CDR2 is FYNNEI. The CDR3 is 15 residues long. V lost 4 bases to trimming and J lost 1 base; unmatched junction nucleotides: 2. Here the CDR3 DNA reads TGTGCCAGCAGTGTGGGGACTAGCGGCACAGATACGCAGTATTTT. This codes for CASSVGTSGTDTQYF.

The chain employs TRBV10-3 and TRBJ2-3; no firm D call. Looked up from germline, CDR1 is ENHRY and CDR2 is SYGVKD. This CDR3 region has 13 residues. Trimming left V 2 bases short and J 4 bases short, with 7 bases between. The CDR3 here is CAISEGSPDTQYF. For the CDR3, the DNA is TGTGCCATCAGTGAGGGCAGCCCAGATACGCAGTATTTT.

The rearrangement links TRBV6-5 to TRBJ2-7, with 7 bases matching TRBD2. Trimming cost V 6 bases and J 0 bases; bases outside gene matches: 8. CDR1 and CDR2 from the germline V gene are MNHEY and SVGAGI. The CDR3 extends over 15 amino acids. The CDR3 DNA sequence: TGTGCCAGCAGAGAGACTAGCCTAGTCTCCTACGAGCAGTACTTC. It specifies CASRETSLVSYEQYF.

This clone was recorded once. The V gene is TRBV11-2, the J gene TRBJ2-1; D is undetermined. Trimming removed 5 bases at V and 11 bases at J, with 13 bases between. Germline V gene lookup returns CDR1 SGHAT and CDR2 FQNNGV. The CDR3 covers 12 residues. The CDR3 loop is CASSIGRSKQFF. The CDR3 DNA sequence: TGTGCCAGCAGCATAGGACGGTCGAAGCAGTTCTTC. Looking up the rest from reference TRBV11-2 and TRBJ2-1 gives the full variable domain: EAGVAQSPRYKIIEKRQSVAFWCNPISGHATLYWYQQILGQGPKLLIQFQNNGVVDDSQLPKDRFSAERLKGVDSTLKIQPAKLEDSAVYLCASSIGRSKQFFGPGTRLTVL.

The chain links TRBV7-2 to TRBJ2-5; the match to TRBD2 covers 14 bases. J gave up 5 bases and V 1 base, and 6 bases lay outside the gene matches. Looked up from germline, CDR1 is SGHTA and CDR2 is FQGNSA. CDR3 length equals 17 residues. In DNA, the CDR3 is TGTGCCAGCAGCTTAGTATCGACTAGCGGGGGGGATGAGACCCAGTACTTC. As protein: CASSLVSTSGGDETQYF.

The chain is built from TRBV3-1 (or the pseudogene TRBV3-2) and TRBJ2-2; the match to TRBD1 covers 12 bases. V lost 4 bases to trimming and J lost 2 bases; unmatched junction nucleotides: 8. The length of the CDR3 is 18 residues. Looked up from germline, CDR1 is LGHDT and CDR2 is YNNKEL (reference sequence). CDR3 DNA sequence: TGTGCCAGCAGCCGGGACAGGGGGCTCCTACGAAACACCGGGGAGCTGTTTTTT. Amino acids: CASSRDRGLLRNTGELFF.